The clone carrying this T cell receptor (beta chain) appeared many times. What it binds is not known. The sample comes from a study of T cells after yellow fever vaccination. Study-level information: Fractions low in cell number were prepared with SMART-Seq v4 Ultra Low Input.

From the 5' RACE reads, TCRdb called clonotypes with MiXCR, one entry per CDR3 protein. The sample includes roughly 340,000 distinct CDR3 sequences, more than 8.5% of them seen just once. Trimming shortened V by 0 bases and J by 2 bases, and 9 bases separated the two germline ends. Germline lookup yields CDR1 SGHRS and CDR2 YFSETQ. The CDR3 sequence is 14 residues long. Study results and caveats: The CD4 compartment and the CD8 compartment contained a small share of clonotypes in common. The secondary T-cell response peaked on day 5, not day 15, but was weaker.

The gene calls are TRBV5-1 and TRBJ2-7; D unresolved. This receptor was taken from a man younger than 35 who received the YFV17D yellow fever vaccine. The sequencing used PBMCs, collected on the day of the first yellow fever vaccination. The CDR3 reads CASSLVPDTYEQYF. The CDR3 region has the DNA TGCGCCAGCAGCTTGGTCCCAGATACCTACGAGCAGTACTTC.